The rows below give T cell receptor beta chains drawn from one sample of a study of blood T cells in healthy people across ages. TCRdb fed the 5' RACE reads into MiXCR, producing one record per CDR3 protein. The table shows hundreds of thousands of distinct CDR3 sequences, with approximately 55% occurring only once. The specimen was blood. The receptors derive from a man of 80 years or more in good health. CDR3s include the opening cysteine and the closing phenylalanine or tryptophan. A D gene is named only where the DNA matches it firmly. Clone sizes are given selectively: once, few, many, or a class where the clone is expanded.

d_gene	abundance	v_gene	j_gene	CDR3aa	CDR3nt
-	-	TRBV14	TRBJ2-1	CASSQDRASSGNEQFF	TGTGCCAGCAGCCAAGATCGGGCTAGTTCGGGCAATGAGCAGTTCTTC
-	-	TRBV11-2	TRBJ2-7	CASSTGRGAYEQYF	TGTGCCAGCAGCACCGGGCGCGGAGCCTACGAGCAGTACTTC
-	-	TRBV12-3/TRBV12-4	TRBJ2-3	CASQSYFETQYF	TGTGCCAGCCAGAGTTACTTCGAAACGCAGTATTTT
-	few	TRBV6-2/TRBV6-3	TRBJ1-4	CASRSLGTNEKLFF	TGTGCCAGCAGATCCCTTGGGACTAATGAAAAACTGTTTTTT
-	-	TRBV29-1	TRBJ2-5	CSVEFLETQYF	TGCAGCGTTGAGTTCCTCGAGACCCAGTACTTC
TRBD2	few	TRBV5-1	TRBJ2-7	CASRVEAGAYEQYF	TGCGCCAGCAGAGTCGAAGCGGGAGCCTACGAGCAGTACTTC
TRBD2	-	TRBV2	TRBJ2-4	CASNPSGLAKNIQYF	TGTGCCAGCAACCCTAGCGGTCTAGCCAAAAACATTCAGTACTTC
TRBD2	-	TRBV6-1	TRBJ2-6	CAEGLAGPGANVLTF	TGTGCCGAGGGACTAGCGGGACCTGGGGCCAACGTCCTGACTTTC
-	-	TRBV9	TRBJ2-5	CASSLDRGYQETQYF	TGTGCCAGCAGCTTGGATAGGGGATATCAAGAGACCCAGTACTTC
-	once	TRBV3-1	TRBJ2-7	CASSQEVREYEQYF	TGTGCCAGCAGCCAAGAGGTCAGGGAATACGAGCAGTACTTC
-	-	TRBV7-9	TRBJ1-5	CASSLEVSNQPQHF	TGTGCCAGCAGCTTAGAAGTTAGCAATCAGCCCCAGCATTTT
-	-	TRBV20-1	TRBJ2-7	CSATGTVGGEQYF	TGCAGTGCTACAGGGACTGTTGGAGGCGAGCAGTACTTC
TRBD2	-	TRBV11-2	TRBJ2-7	CASSPPPRGSLYEQYF	TGTGCCAGCAGCCCCCCGCCCCGCGGGAGCCTTTACGAGCAGTACTTC
-	-	TRBV18	TRBJ1-1	CASSPGVNTEAFF	TGTGCCAGCTCACCAGGGGTGAACACTGAAGCTTTCTTT
-	-	TRBV29-1	TRBJ1-2	CSARRGGGYGYTF	TGCAGCGCCCGCAGGGGTGGGGGCTATGGCTACACCTTC
TRBD1	-	TRBV24-1	TRBJ2-2	CATSGLQGTGELFF	TGTGCCACCAGTGGCCTACAGGGGACCGGGGAGCTGTTTTTT
TRBD2	-	TRBV20-1	TRBJ2-1	CSASLGTSGIGFNEQFF	TGCAGTGCTAGCTTGGGTACTAGCGGGATAGGTTTCAATGAGCAGTTCTTC
-	few	TRBV27	TRBJ2-4	CASSLFWGPASKNIQYF	TGTGCCAGCAGTTTATTTTGGGGTCCGGCTTCAAAAAACATTCAGTACTTC
TRBD1	-	TRBV5-6	TRBJ2-7	CASSPTDRAAHEQYF	TGTGCCAGCAGCCCTACCGACAGGGCGGCCCACGAGCAGTACTTC
-	-	TRBV24-1	TRBJ1-1	CATRAGPEAFF	TGTGCCACCCGGGCAGGCCCTGAAGCTTTCTTT
-	-	TRBV27	TRBJ2-5	CASSLRWGETQYF	TGTGCCAGCAGCCTGAGGTGGGGGGAGACCCAGTACTTC
TRBD1	few	TRBV6-1	TRBJ2-1	CAIPGTGGSEQFF	TGTGCCATCCCCGGGACAGGGGGCAGTGAGCAGTTCTTC
-	-	TRBV6-6	TRBJ1-4	CASNRDGHYNEKLFF	TGTGCCAGCAACAGGGACGGACATTATAATGAAAAACTGTTTTTT
-	-	TRBV6-1	TRBJ2-1	CASARGRGYNEQFF	TGTGCCAGCGCCCGGGGGCGCGGGTACAATGAGCAGTTCTTC
TRBD2	-	TRBV5-1	TRBJ2-7	CASSRGLAGHSYEQYF	TGCGCCAGCAGCCGTGGACTAGCGGGACACTCCTACGAGCAGTACTTC
-	many	TRBV18	TRBJ2-7	CASSPPSLTYEQYF	TGTGCCAGCTCACCACCTTCTTTGACCTACGAGCAGTACTTC
-	-	TRBV9	TRBJ1-4	CASSEGRLEKLFF	TGTGCCAGCAGCGAGGGACGGCTTGAAAAACTGTTTTTT
TRBD2	-	TRBV12-3/TRBV12-4	TRBJ2-1	CASSGTSGPSSYNEQFF	TGTGCCAGCAGTGGGACTAGCGGGCCAAGCTCCTACAATGAGCAGTTCTTC
-	-	TRBV12-3/TRBV12-4	TRBJ2-2	CASSSLWTGELFF	TGTGCCAGCAGTAGTCTGTGGACCGGGGAGCTGTTTTTT
TRBD1	few	TRBV7-8	TRBJ2-7	CASRISRDRVYEQYF	TGTGCCAGCAGGATAAGCCGGGACAGGGTCTACGAGCAGTACTTC
-	once	TRBV21-1	TRBJ2-3	CASSKARQGENTQYF	TGTGCCAGCAGCAAAGCGCGGCAGGGTGAGAATACGCAGTATTTT